Presented here are 25 T cell receptor beta chains from one specimen sequenced in a study of blood T cell repertoires in COVID-19 (dated by TCRdb to the early 2020s). The method was the immunoSEQ multiplex PCR assay. This is the immuneACCESS table as TCRdb keeps it, with only in-frame sequences that have V and J called. A part of the clones is gone; compared with another copy, unresolved V genes explain less than half, and the rest is unexplained. Within this sample are approximately 240,000 clones, with about 83% of them counted one time only. The ten largest make up 1.3% of the sample. Sample: peripheral blood. Receptors originate from a woman aged 25-40 years with COVID-19, enrolled during active disease.

This chain uses TRBV7-6 with TRBJ2-5, with 8 bases lining up with TRBD1. The V segment lost 5 bases and the J segment 2 bases; nucleotides outside the gene matches: 4. CDR3 length: 14 residues. In germline, CDR1 is SGHVS, CDR2 FNYEAQ. The CDR3 sequence is CASSPDRGQETQYF. The CDR3 DNA follows: TGTGCCAGCAGCCCAGACAGGGGACAAGAGACCCAGTACTTC.

J is TRBJ2-7 and V is TRBV9; 7 bases map to TRBD1. The CDR3 totals 14 residues. With V trimmed by 4 bases and J by 4 bases, 8 bases remained unmatched. Germline V CDR1 and CDR2: SGDLS, YYNGEE. The CDR3 region is CASSRQGGLYEQYF. CDR3 coding DNA: TGTGCCAGCAGCAGACAGGGCGGGTTATACGAGCAGTACTTC.

J is TRBJ2-2 and V is TRBV6-4, with D perhaps matching TRBD2 (6 bases). The CDR3 totals 14 residues. The germline V gene has CDR1 MRHNA and CDR2 SNTAGT. V lost 6 bases and J lost 3, with 11 bases in between. CDR3 bases: TGTGCCAGCAGCGAGGGGACTTACACCGGGGAGCTGTTTTTT. This gives the protein CASSEGTYTGELFF.

The CDR3 spells CASSLGFAGGQGETQYF. The DNA of the CDR3 is TGTGCCAGCAGCTTAGGGTTTGCAGGGGGGCAGGGAGAGACCCAGTACTTC. The V and J genes are TRBV7-3 and TRBJ2-5; possible D gene TRBD1, 7 bases. Germline CDR1 reads SGHTA; CDR2 reads FQGTGA. The CDR3 contains 17 residues. The germline V and J ends were trimmed by 2 bases and 4 bases, with 20 bases remaining between them.

The J gene is TRBJ1-2, the V gene TRBV5-6, with D possibly matching TRBD1 (6 bases). Germline CDR1 reads SGHDT; CDR2 reads YYEEEE. This CDR3 is built from 15 residues. V was trimmed by 0 bases and J by 4 bases, leaving 13 bases between them. CDR3 coding DNA: TGTGCCAGCAGCTTGGCCAGGGGTAGACGCTATGGCTACACCTTC. It translates to CASSLARGRRYGYTF.

The chain couples TRBV6-5 to TRBJ1-2; weak D call: TRBD1 (6 bases). The V end lost 5 bases, the J end lost 7 bases, and 14 bases lay between the germline ends. Per germline, CDR1 MNHEY and CDR2 SVGAGI. This CDR3 is built from 13 residues. The CDR3 DNA reads as TGTGCCAGCAGTCGGGAGGGGGTTGTTGGCTACACCTTC. The encoded protein is CASSREGVVGYTF.

The chain combines TRBV19 with TRBJ2-3; 11 nucleotides match TRBD2. CDR1 LNHDA and CDR2 SQIVND come from the germline V gene (reference sequence). V lost 6 bases, J lost 2 bases, and 7 bases stayed unmatched. The CDR3 loop spans 16 amino acids. CDR3 region: CASSPTSGGNTDTQYF. The CDR3 DNA follows: TGTGCCAGTAGCCCCACTAGCGGGGGTAACACAGATACGCAGTATTTT. The complete variable domain, with remaining parts taken from reference TRBV19 and TRBJ2-3, reads DGGITQSPKYLFRKEGQNVTLSCEQNLNHDAMYWYRQDPGQGLRLIYYSQIVNDFQKGDIAEGYSVSREKKESFPLTVTSAQKNPTAFYLCASSPTSGGNTDTQYFGPGTRLTVL.

The rearrangement joins TRBV7-3 to TRBJ2-3; 12 bases agree with TRBD2. The CDR3 has 16 residues. Looked up from germline, CDR1 is SGHTA and CDR2 is FQGTGA. Trimming cost V 5 bases and J 6 bases; bases outside gene matches: 9. The CDR3 DNA follows: TGTGCCAGCAGCGTGGGACTAGCGGGTGTCGGGGATACGCAGTATTTT. This translates into CASSVGLAGVGDTQYF.

This clone was seen just once. This sequence joins TRBV5-4 and TRBJ2-7, with D possibly being TRBD1 (5 bases). Trimming took 0 bases from V and 4 from J, leaving 8 bases between them. Germline V gene data show CDR1 as SGHNT and CDR2 as YYREEE (reference sequence). This CDR3 spans 13 amino acids. The CDR3 protein is CASSLDRSYEQYF. As DNA, the CDR3 is TGTGCCAGCAGCTTGGACAGGTCGTACGAGCAGTACTTC.

The V gene is TRBV5-1, the J gene TRBJ1-2, with no clear D. Per germline, CDR1 SGHRS and CDR2 YFSETQ. Between the trimmed V and J ends, which lost 2 bases and 7 bases, there was a span of 15 bases. The CDR3 contains 14 residues. CDR3 sequence: CASSFGVIGSGYTF. The CDR3 DNA reads TGCGCCAGCAGCTTCGGTGTTATTGGGAGTGGCTACACCTTC.

The table lists this clone with a few counts. The rearrangement links TRBV6-5 to TRBJ1-4; D call uncertain. V gave up 6 bases and J gave up 0 bases, with 14 bases separating them. This CDR3 contains 16 residues. The germline gives CDR1 MNHEY, CDR2 SVGAGI. Written as DNA, the CDR3 is TGTGCCAGCAGGTACCGTGCCTTAGCAACTAATGAAAAACTGTTTTTT. Translating it yields CASRYRALATNEKLFF.

V and J are TRBV2 and TRBJ1-5; D gene unclear. The CDR3 has 15 amino acids. Trimming pared 10 bases from V and 5 bases from J, leaving 21 bases between. Germline V gene sequence: CDR1 SNHLY, CDR2 FYNNEI. The CDR3 DNA is TGTGCCACCTCGACTGGCCTTCCCCGGGATCAGCCCCAGCATTTT. This codes for CATSTGLPRDQPQHF.

V usage is TRBV7-2 and J usage is TRBJ1-2; D is unclear. V was cut by 7 bases and J by 8 bases, with 20 bases left in between. Per the germline V gene, CDR1 is SGHTA and CDR2 is FQGNSA. The CDR3 length is 14 residues. CDR3 DNA sequence: TGTGCCAGCATGCAAAAACGGGGTCTCGGGGGCTACACCTTC. This sequence encodes CASMQKRGLGGYTF. Together with reference TRBV7-2 and TRBJ1-2, the CDR3 gives the full variable domain: GAGVSQSPSNKVTEKGKDVELRCDPISGHTALYWYRQSLGQGLEFLIYFQGNSAPDKSGLPSDRFSAERTGGSVSTLTIQRTQQEDSAVYLCASMQKRGLGGYTFGSGTRLTVV.

The CDR3 region has the DNA TGCGCCAGCAGCCAAGGGGTGGGAGGGATGGCGGGGGAGGCCACAGATACGCAGTATTTT. This gives the protein CASSQGVGGMAGEATDTQYF. The V gene is TRBV4-3, the J gene TRBJ2-3; the match to TRBD2 covers 7 bases. V shed 1 base and J 2 bases; nucleotides not matched to a gene: 18. This CDR3 has 20 residues. Germline V lookup: CDR1 LGHNA, CDR2 YSLEER.

This rearrangement joins TRBV12-3 or TRBV12-4 to TRBJ1-1; D is uncertain. Trimming stripped 3 bases from V and 1 base from J, with 6 bases between. The CDR3 is 13 residues long. DNA of the CDR3: TGTGCCAGCAGTTTTTACTCGAACACTGAAGCTTTCTTT. Translation: CASSFYSNTEAFF.

J is TRBJ1-2 and V is TRBV3-1 (or the pseudogene TRBV3-2); no definite D call. The CDR3 has 14 residues. Trimming cost V 0 bases and J 8 bases, with 13 bases left between them. Germline V gene lookup returns CDR1 LGHDT and CDR2 YNNKEL (reference sequence). CDR3 nucleotides: TGTGCCAGCAGCCAAGACTGGGCAGCTGGGGGCTACACCTTC. Protein product: CASSQDWAAGGYTF.

The chain combines TRBV11-1 with TRBJ2-7; TRBD1 might be the D (5 bases). This CDR3 is built from 12 residues. Germline V lookup: CDR1 SGHAT, CDR2 FQDESV (reference sequence). V dropped 5 bases and J dropped 2 bases, with 7 bases sitting between them. This chain's CDR3 is CASSATAYEQYF. The CDR3 bases are TGTGCCAGCAGCGCGACAGCCTACGAGCAGTACTTC. The whole variable domain, filled in from reference TRBV11-1 and TRBJ2-7, reads EAEVAQSPRYKITEKSQAVAFWCDPISGHATLYWYRQILGQGPELLVQFQDESVVDDSQLPKDRFSAERLKGVDSTLKIQPAELGDSAMYLCASSATAYEQYFGPGTRLTVT.

The V call is TRBV7-2, the J call TRBJ2-3; TRBD2 matches at 10 bases. Germline assignment: CDR1 SGHTA and CDR2 FQGNSA. Trimming took 3 bases from V and 6 from J; bases not matched to a gene: 15. CDR3 length: 18 amino acids. Written as DNA, the CDR3 is TGTGCCAGCAGCTTGACAAGGGGAGCGGGGGGGCCTAGGGATACGCAGTATTTT. This sequence encodes CASSLTRGAGGPRDTQYF.

This chain uses TRBV1 with TRBJ2-3; TRBD1 is the table's D call, not checked against the DNA. TRBV1 corresponds to a pseudogene. There are 13 residues in the CDR3. The CDR3 protein is CTSSQQGADTQYF. CDR3 sequence (DNA): TGCACCAGCAGCCAGCAGGGGGCAGATACGCAGTATTTT.

This rearrangement joins TRBV18 to TRBJ1-5; 9 bases agree with TRBD1. Trimming removed 2 bases from V and 3 bases from J; junction bases left unmatched: 2. Per germline, CDR1 KGHSH and CDR2 LQKENI. The CDR3 has 15 residues. The CDR3 sequence: CASSPGTGINQPQHF. The CDR3 coding sequence is TGTGCCAGCTCACCAGGGACAGGGATCAATCAGCCCCAGCATTTT.

The chain uses TRBV7-9 and TRBJ2-7; the match to TRBD2 covers 8 bases. Looked up from germline, CDR1 is SEHNR and CDR2 is FQNEAQ (reference sequence). The CDR3 extends over 16 amino acids. Trimming took 5 bases from V and 5 from J; bases not matched to a gene: 14. The CDR3 DNA is TGTGCCAGCAGCCCCTCGGGGGGGCGAAGGCTTGACGAGCAGTACTTC. The encoded protein is CASSPSGGRRLDEQYF. Full variable domain (remainder filled in from reference TRBV7-9 and TRBJ2-7): DTGVSQNPRHKITKRGQNVTFRCDPISEHNRLYWYRQTLGQGPEFLTYFQNEAQLEKSRLLSDRFSAERPKGSFSTLEIQRTEQGDSAMYLCASSPSGGRRLDEQYFGPGTRLTVT.

The rearrangement joins TRBV3-1 (or the pseudogene TRBV3-2) to TRBJ2-4, with TRBD1 matching over 10 bases. Trimming removed 7 bases from V and 1 base from J; junction bases left unmatched: 10. CDR3 length: 17 residues. Germline CDR1 and CDR2: LGHDT and YNNKEL (reference sequence). CDR3 coding DNA: TGTGCCAGCATCCGACAGGGGGCAAGTTGTGCCAAAAACATTCAGTACTTC. Translation: CASIRQGASCAKNIQYF.

This clone has just a few counts. The chain carries TRBV7-6 and TRBJ2-7; 7 nucleotides match TRBD2. In germline, CDR1 is SGHVS, CDR2 FNYEAQ. CDR3 size: 16 residues. Germline trimming cut 3 bases from V and 6 bases from J; bases unmatched to any gene: 14. DNA for the CDR3: TGTGCCAGCAGCTTGGACGGAGGAACAACTAGCGCCGAGCAGTACTTC. Residues: CASSLDGGTTSAEQYF.

The CDR3 DNA reads as TGTGCCAGCAACCGGGAGGGACAGGGGAGGACTGAAGCTTTCTTT. It specifies CASNREGQGRTEAFF. The V call is TRBV5-5, the J call TRBJ1-1, with 10 bases that match TRBD1. The trim removed 6 bases at V and 5 bases at J, leaving 10 bases unmatched. Germline assignment: CDR1 SGHKS and CDR2 YYEKEE (reference sequence). This CDR3 comprises 15 residues.

The V gene is TRBV18, the J gene TRBJ2-3; tentative D call: TRBD2 (6 bases). Trimming left V 2 bases short and J 2 bases short, with 8 bases between. Germline CDR1 is KGHSH and CDR2 is LQKENI. This CDR3 contains 14 residues. DNA of the CDR3: TGTGCCAGCTCACCATGGGGGGTCACAGATACGCAGTATTTT. This translates into CASSPWGVTDTQYF.